What follows are 7 T cell receptor beta chains derived from one specimen sequenced in a study of T cell responses to AZD1222 COVID-19 vaccine. Some clones are missing from TCRdb's copy, which holds only in-frame ones; the method was immunoSEQ multiplex PCR. The repertoire holds roughly 140,000 clones, with roughly 90% as singletons. The sequenced sample was peripheral blood, obtained 28 days after the second AZD1222 dose. The receptors here all came from an adult who received the AZD1222 COVID-19 vaccine.

The V call is TRBV4-3, the J call TRBJ1-2; the D is unclear. Trimming removed 4 bases from V and 5 bases from J, with 5 bases in between. CDR1 and CDR2 from the germline V gene are LGHNA and YSLEER. The CDR3 loop spans 11 amino acids. CDR3 nucleotide sequence: TGCGCCAGCAGCCTTGGGTATGGCTACACCTTC. It codes for CASSLGYGYTF.

The chain links TRBV6-5 to TRBJ2-5, with D possibly being TRBD1 or TRBD2 (5 bases each). The CDR3 length is 15 residues. V lost 2 bases to trimming and J lost 4 bases, with 14 bases between them. CDR1 MNHEY and CDR2 SVGAGI come from the germline V gene. As DNA, the CDR3 is TGTGCCAGCAGTTACAAAGGGGCGAGCGGAGAGACCCAGTACTTC. Protein: CASSYKGASGETQYF.

This clone was seen a single time. This rearrangement joins TRBV19 to TRBJ2-2; no clear D. This CDR3 is built from 18 residues. Germline loops: CDR1 LNHDA, CDR2 SQIVND (reference sequence). The V and J ends lost 3 bases and 2 bases respectively, with 19 bases between them. The CDR3 reads CASSISVLGQLNTGELFF. CDR3 in DNA: TGTGCCAGTAGTATTAGTGTTTTGGGCCAGTTAAACACCGGGGAGCTGTTTTTT.

This chain joins TRBV7-8 and TRBJ1-1, with no clear D. CDR1 is SGHVS and CDR2 is FQNEAQ in the germline V gene. The germline V and J ends were trimmed by 10 bases and 3 bases, with 15 bases remaining between them. CDR3 size: 13 residues. CDR3: CATTTNTDTEAFF. Written as DNA, the CDR3 is TGTGCCACCACAACAAATACAGACACTGAAGCTTTCTTT.

V is TRBV27 and J is TRBJ2-3, with TRBD2 matching over 11 bases. The trim removed 3 bases at V and 6 bases at J, leaving 11 bases unmatched. The germline CDR1 and CDR2 sequences are MNHEY and SMNVEV (reference sequence). The CDR3 runs to 17 residues. This CDR3 reads CASSFDHGSSGRDTQYF. The CDR3 region has the DNA TGTGCCAGCAGTTTCGATCATGGTTCTAGCGGGAGGGATACGCAGTATTTT.

The genes are TRBV11-3 and TRBJ2-1; no definite D call. The CDR3 spans 12 residues. Deletions cut 4 bases from V and 8 bases from J, with 9 bases between. The germline V gene encodes CDR1 SGHNT and CDR2 YENEEA. Written as DNA, the CDR3 is TGTGCCAGCAGCTCCGGAGTCGATGAGCAGTTCTTC. Its translation: CASSSGVDEQFF. Full variable domain (outside the CDR3, taken from reference TRBV11-3 and TRBJ2-1): EAGVVQSPRYKIIEKKQPVAFWCNPISGHNTLYWYLQNLGQGPELLIRYENEEAVDDSQLPKDRFSAERLKGVDSTLKIQPAELGDSAVYLCASSSGVDEQFFGPGTRLTVL.

The chain recombines TRBV29-1 with TRBJ1-1, with D perhaps matching TRBD1 (5 bases). Trimming removed 4 bases at V and 6 bases at J, with 12 bases between. The CDR3 runs to 12 residues. Germline values: CDR1 SQVTM, CDR2 ANQGSEA. The CDR3 protein is CSVGKDSPEAFF. In DNA form, the CDR3 reads TGCAGCGTTGGTAAAGACAGCCCTGAAGCTTTCTTT.